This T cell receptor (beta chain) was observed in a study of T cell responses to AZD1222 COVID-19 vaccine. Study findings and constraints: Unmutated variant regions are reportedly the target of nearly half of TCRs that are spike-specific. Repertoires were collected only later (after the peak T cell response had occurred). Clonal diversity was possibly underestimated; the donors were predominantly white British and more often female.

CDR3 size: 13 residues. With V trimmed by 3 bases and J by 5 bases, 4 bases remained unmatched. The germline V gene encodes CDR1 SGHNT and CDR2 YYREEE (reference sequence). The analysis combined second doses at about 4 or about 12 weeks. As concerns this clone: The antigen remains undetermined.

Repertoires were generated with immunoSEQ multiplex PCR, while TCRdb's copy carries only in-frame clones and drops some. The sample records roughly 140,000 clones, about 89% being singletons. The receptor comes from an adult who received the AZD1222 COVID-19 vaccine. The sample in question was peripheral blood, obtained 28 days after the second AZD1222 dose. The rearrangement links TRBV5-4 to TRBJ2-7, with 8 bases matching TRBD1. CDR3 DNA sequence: TGTGCCAGCAGCTCGGGGACAGGCCACGAGCAGTACTTC. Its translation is CASSSGTGHEQYF.